One T cell receptor beta chain is described in this entry. Its antigen remains unknown. After removal of 4 bases from V and 7 bases from J, the junction contained 3 bases not matched to a gene. CDR3 size: 12 residues. The germline V gene has CDR1 SEHNR and CDR2 FQNEAQ (reference sequence). This entry is derived from a study of T cell responses to AZD1222 COVID-19 vaccine. Study-level background: Second-dose schedules of about 4 or about 12 weeks were combined.

TCRdb keeps only in-frame clones here, not all; method: immunoSEQ multiplex PCR. The sample lists some 170,000 clones; more than 90% were seen once. The study, taken as a whole, reports: Close to half of spike-specific TCRs reportedly recognize unmutated variant regions. Donors were chiefly white British, with a greater number of females, and clonal diversity was perhaps underestimated. Repertoire sampling was restricted to post-peak T cell response timepoints.

The sample was peripheral blood, taken on day 0 of AZD1222 vaccination. The chain recombines TRBV7-9 with TRBJ1-1; 7 bases are a match to TRBD1. The TCR originated in an adult in good health. CDR3 region: CASSSGQVEAFF. In DNA form, the CDR3 reads TGTGCCAGCAGCTCCGGACAGGTTGAAGCTTTCTTT.